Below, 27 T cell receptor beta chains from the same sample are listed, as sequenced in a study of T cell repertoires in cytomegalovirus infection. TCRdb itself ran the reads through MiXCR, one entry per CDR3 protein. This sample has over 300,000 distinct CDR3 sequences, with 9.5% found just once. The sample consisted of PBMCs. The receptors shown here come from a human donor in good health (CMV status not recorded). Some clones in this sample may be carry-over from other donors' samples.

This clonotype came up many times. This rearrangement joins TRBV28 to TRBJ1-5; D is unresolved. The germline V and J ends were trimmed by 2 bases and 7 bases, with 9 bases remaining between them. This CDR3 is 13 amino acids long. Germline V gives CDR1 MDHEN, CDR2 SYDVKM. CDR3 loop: CASSLEAVQPQHF. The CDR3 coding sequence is TGTGCCAGCAGTTTAGAAGCTGTACAGCCCCAGCATTTT.

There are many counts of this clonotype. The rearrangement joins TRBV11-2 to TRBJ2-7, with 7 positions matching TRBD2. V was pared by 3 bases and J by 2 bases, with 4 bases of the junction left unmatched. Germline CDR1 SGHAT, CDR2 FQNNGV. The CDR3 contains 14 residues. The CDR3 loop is CASSLSSGTYEQYF. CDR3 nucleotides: TGTGCCAGCAGCTTGTCTAGCGGCACCTACGAGCAGTACTTC.

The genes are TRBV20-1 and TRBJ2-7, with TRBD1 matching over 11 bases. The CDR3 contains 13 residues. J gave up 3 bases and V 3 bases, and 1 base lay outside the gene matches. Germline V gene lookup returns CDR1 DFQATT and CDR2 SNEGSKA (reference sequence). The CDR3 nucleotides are TGCAGTGCTAGTGGGACAGGGGGCTACGAGCAGTACTTC. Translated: CSASGTGGYEQYF.

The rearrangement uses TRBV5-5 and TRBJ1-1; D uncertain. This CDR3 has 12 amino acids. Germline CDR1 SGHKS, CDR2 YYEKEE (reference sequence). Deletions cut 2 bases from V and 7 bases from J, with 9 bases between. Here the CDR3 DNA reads TGTGCCAGCAGCTTCTCTCAGGATGAAGCTTTCTTT. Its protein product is CASSFSQDEAFF.

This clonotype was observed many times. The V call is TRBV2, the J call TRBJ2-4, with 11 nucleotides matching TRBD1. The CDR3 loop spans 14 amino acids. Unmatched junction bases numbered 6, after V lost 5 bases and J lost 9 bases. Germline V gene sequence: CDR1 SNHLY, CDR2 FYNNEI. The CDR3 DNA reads TGTGCCAGCAGTAAGGACAGGGGGCGCGGCATTCAGTACTTC. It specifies CASSKDRGRGIQYF.

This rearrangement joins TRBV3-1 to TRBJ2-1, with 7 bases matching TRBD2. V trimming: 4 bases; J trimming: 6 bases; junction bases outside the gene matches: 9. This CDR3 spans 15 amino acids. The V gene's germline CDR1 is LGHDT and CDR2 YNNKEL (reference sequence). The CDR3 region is CASSPTSALLNEQFF. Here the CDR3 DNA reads TGTGCCAGCAGCCCAACTAGCGCCCTACTCAATGAGCAGTTCTTC.

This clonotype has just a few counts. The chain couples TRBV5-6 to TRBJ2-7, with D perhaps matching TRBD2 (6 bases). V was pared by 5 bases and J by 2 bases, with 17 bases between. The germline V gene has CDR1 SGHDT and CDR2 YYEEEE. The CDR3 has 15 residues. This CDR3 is CASRLRGSGAYEQYF. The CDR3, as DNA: TGTGCCAGCAGGTTGAGGGGCTCGGGGGCCTACGAGCAGTACTTC.

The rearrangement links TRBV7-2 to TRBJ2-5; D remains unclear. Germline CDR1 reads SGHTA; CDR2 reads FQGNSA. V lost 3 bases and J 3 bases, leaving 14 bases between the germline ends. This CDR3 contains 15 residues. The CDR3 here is CASSFDSQAKETQYF. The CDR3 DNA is TGTGCCAGCAGCTTTGACTCCCAGGCCAAAGAGACCCAGTACTTC.

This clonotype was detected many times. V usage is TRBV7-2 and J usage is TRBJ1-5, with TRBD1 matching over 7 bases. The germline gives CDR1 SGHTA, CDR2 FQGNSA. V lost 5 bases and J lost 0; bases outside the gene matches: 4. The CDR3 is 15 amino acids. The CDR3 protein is CASSPGGFSNQPQHF. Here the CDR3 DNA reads TGTGCCAGCAGCCCAGGGGGTTTTAGCAATCAGCCCCAGCATTTT.

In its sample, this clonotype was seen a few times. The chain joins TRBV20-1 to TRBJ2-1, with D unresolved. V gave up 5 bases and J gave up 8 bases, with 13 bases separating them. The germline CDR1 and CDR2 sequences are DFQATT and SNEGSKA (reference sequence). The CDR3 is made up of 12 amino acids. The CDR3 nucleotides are TGCAGTGCTCCCGATCAAGAGCATGAGCAGTTCTTC. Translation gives CSAPDQEHEQFF.

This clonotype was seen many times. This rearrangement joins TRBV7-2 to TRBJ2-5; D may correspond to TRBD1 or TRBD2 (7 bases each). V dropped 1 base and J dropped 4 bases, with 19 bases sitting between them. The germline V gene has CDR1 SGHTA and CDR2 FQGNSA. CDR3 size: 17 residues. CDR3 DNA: TGTGCCAGCAGCTTAGTGTCCCAGGGGGGGTCGGGAGAGACCCAGTACTTC. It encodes CASSLVSQGGSGETQYF.

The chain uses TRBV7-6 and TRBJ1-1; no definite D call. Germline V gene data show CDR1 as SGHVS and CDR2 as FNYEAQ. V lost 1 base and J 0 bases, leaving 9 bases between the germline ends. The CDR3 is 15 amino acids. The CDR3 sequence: CASSLGAGVNTEAFF. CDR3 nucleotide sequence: TGTGCCAGCAGCTTAGGGGCGGGTGTGAACACTGAAGCTTTCTTT.

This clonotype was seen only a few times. In nucleotides, the CDR3 is TGTGCCAGCAGTTTAGCGGTCGACAGGGGGCGAGGCTACACCTTC. This encodes CASSLAVDRGRGYTF. The V gene is TRBV12-3 or TRBV12-4, the J gene TRBJ1-2; 10 bases fit TRBD1. The CDR3 totals 15 residues. Trimming removed 0 bases from V and 8 bases from J; junction bases left unmatched: 6.

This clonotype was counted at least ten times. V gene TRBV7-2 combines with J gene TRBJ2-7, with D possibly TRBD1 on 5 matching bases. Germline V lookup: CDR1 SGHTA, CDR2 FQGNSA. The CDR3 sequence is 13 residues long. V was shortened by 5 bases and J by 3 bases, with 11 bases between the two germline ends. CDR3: CASSRGRGYEQYF. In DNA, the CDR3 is TGTGCCAGCAGCAGGGGCCGAGGCTACGAGCAGTACTTC.

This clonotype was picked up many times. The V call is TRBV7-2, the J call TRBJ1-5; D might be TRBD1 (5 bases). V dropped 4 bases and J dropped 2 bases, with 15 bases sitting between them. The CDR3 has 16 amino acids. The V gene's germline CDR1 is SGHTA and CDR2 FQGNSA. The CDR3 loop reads CASSSLGGRGNQPQHF. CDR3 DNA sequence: TGTGCCAGCAGCTCGCTGGGGGGTCGGGGCAATCAGCCCCAGCATTTT. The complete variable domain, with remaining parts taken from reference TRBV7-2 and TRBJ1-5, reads GAGVSQSPSNKVTEKGKDVELRCDPISGHTALYWYRQSLGQGLEFLIYFQGNSAPDKSGLPSDRFSAERTGGSVSTLTIQRTQQEDSAVYLCASSSLGGRGNQPQHFGDGTRLSIL.

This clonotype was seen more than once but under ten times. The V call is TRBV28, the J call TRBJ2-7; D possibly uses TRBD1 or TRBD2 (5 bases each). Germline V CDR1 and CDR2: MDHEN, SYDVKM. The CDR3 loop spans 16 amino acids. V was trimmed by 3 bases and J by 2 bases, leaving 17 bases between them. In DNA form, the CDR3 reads TGTGCCAGCAGTTTCTCCGGGACCCGGACGACCTACGAGCAGTACTTC. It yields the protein CASSFSGTRTTYEQYF.

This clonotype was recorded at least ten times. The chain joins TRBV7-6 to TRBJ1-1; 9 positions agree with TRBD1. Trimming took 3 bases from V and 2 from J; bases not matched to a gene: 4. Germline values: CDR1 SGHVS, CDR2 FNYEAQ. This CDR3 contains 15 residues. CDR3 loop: CASSFPTGGNTEAFF. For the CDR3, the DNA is TGTGCCAGCAGCTTCCCGACAGGGGGTAACACTGAAGCTTTCTTT. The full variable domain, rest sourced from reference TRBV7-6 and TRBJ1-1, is GAGVSQSPRYKVTKRGQDVALRCDPISGHVSLYWYRQALGQGPEFLTYFNYEAQQDKSGLPNDRFSAERPEGSISTLTIQRTEQRDSAMYRCASSFPTGGNTEAFFGQGTRLTVV.

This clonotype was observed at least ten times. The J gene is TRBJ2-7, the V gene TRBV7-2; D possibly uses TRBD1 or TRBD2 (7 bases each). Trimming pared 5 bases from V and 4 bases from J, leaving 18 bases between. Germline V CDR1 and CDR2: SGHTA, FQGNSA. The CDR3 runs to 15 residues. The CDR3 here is CASSPPGRGRYEQYF. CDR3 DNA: TGTGCCAGCAGCCCGCCGGGGAGGGGGCGATACGAGCAGTACTTC.

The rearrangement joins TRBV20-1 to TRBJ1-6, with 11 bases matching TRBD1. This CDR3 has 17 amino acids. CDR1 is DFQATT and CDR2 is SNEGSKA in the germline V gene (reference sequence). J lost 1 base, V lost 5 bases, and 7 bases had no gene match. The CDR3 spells CSASGQGARSYNSPLHF. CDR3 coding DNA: TGCAGTGCTTCCGGACAGGGGGCTAGGTCCTATAATTCACCCCTCCACTTT.

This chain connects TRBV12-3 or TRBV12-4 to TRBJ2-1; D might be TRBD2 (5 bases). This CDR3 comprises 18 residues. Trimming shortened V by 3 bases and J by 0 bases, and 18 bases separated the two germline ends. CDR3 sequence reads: CASSLDPSADSSYNEQFF. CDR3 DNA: TGTGCCAGCAGTTTGGACCCCTCGGCGGACTCCTCCTACAATGAGCAGTTCTTC.

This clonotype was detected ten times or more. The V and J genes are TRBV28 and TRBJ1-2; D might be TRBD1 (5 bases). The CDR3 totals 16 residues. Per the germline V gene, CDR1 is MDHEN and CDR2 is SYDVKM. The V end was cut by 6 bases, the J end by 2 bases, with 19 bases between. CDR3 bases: TGTGCCAGCAGGCCTCTCCAGGGCACGGCAAACTATGGCTACACCTTC. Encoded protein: CASRPLQGTANYGYTF.

CDR3 sequence: CASSIRYEEGNTEAFF. The CDR3 DNA reads as TGTGCCAGTAGTATAAGGTACGAGGAGGGGAACACTGAAGCTTTCTTT. This chain connects TRBV19 to TRBJ1-1; D is unresolved. The CDR3 runs to 16 residues. Germline lookup yields CDR1 LNHDA and CDR2 SQIVND (reference sequence). Trimming removed 2 bases from V and 1 base from J, with 14 bases in between.

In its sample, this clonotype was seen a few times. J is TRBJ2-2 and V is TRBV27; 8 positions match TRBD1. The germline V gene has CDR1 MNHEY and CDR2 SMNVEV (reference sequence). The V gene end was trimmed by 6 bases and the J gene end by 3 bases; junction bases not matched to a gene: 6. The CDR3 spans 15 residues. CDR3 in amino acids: CASRRGQVDTGELFF. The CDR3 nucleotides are TGTGCCAGCAGGAGGGGACAGGTTGACACCGGGGAGCTGTTTTTT.

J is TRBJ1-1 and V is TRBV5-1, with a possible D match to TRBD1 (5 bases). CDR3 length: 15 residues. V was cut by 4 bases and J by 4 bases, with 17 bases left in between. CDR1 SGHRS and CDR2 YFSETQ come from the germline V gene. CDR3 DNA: TGCGCCAGCAGCCTAGCTATCAGGGAAGGCACTGAAGCTTTCTTT. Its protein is CASSLAIREGTEAFF. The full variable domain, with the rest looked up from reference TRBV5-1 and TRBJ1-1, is KAGVTQTPRYLIKTRGQQVTLSCSPISGHRSVSWYQQTPGQGLQFLFEYFSETQRNKGNFPGRFSGRQFSNSRSEMNVSTLELGDSALYLCASSLAIREGTEAFFGQGTRLTVV.

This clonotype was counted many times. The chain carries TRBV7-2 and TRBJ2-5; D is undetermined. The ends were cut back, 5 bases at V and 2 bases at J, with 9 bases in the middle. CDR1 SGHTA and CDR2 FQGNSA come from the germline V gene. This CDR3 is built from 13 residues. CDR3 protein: CASSPYTQETQYF. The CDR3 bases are TGTGCCAGCAGCCCGTACACGCAAGAGACCCAGTACTTC.

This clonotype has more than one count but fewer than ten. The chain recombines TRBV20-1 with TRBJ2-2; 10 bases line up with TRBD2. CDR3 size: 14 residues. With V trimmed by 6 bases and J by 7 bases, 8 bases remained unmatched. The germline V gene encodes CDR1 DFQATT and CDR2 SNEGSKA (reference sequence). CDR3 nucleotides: TGCAGTGCCACAGCGGGAGGGCCTGGCGGGGAGCTGTTTTTT. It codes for CSATAGGPGGELFF.

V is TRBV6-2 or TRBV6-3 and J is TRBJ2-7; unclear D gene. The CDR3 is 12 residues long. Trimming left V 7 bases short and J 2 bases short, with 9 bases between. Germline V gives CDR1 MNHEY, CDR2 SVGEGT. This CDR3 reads CASTAETYEQYF. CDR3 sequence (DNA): TGTGCCAGCACGGCAGAGACCTACGAGCAGTACTTC.